These T cell receptor beta chains were read from a single sample in a study of OX40 agonist ivuxolimab in advanced cancers. Some clones are missing from TCRdb's copy, which holds only in-frame ones; the method was immunoSEQ multiplex PCR. The table has about 80,000 clones, roughly 90% seen once; the top ten hold around 0.75%. The material was CD4+ or CD8+ T cells sorted from blood, obtained in a trial of the OX40 agonist ivuxolimab. Receptors were obtained from an adult with an advanced solid tumor such as melanoma, head and neck, liver or kidney cancer. CDR3s include the opening cysteine and the closing phenylalanine or tryptophan.

j_gene	v_gene	CDR3aa
TRBJ2-1	TRBV15	CATSRAPGQGLYNEQFF
TRBJ2-2	TRBV19	CASSKGDTGELFF
TRBJ1-1	TRBV7-8	CASSSRTGSMNTEAFF
TRBJ2-2	TRBV4-3	CASSQDIVANTGELFF
TRBJ2-3	TRBV5-1	CASDPAGAVSSTDTQYF
TRBJ2-7	TRBV7-2	CASSMAAPYAYEQYF
TRBJ2-2	TRBV6-1	CASRELAGGPSTGELFF
TRBJ2-1	TRBV11-2	CASSHVRFLVPNEQFF
TRBJ2-7	TRBV27	CASNGGISYEQYF
TRBJ1-6	TRBV6-1	CASSEALHGANSYNSPLHF
TRBJ2-3	TRBV7-3	CASSFTGYTDTQYF
TRBJ2-1	TRBV7-3	CASSPRDSDEQFF
TRBJ2-6	TRBV5-1	CASGLVGAAGANVLTF
TRBJ1-5	TRBV2	CASSEGQSNQPQHF
TRBJ2-2	TRBV29-1	CSVAGRITGELFF
TRBJ2-4	TRBV5-4	CASSWSGRENIQYF
TRBJ2-2	TRBV7-8	CASSLSLAGGNRELFF
TRBJ2-5	TRBV7-9	CASSASVGETQYF
TRBJ2-6	TRBV5-5	CASSSDSGRFTGANVLTF
TRBJ2-5	TRBV5-5	CASSLVFGQTQYF
TRBJ1-6	TRBV11-2	CASSSTGPPSPLHF
TRBJ2-7	TRBV5-1	CASSLPGRDVEQYF
TRBJ2-3	TRBV7-9	CATPGGSGTDTQYF
TRBJ2-7	TRBV6-5	CASSYRGGGNEQYF
TRBJ2-7	TRBV7-2	CASSSRAGLDEQYF
TRBJ2-4	TRBV6-1	CASSEASRVTKNIQYF
TRBJ2-6	TRBV27	CASSSGRWLGANVLTF
TRBJ2-5	TRBV15	CATSRDRTVQATQYF
TRBJ2-1	TRBV4-1	CASSQNWEGGYNEQFF
TRBJ2-6	TRBV5-1	CASSLTGPGANVLTF
TRBJ1-6	TRBV6-5	CASNTESSYNSPLHF
TRBJ2-7	TRBV6-5	CASTILAGGPYEQYF
TRBJ2-7	TRBV5-6	CASSLWERGGLEQYF
TRBJ2-7	TRBV2	CATQGTDRGEQYF
TRBJ2-7	TRBV19	CASSILGDSYEQYF
TRBJ1-1	TRBV18	CASSPTAPTENTEAFF
TRBJ2-3	TRBV19	CASSRDRTSGGTDTQYF
TRBJ2-3	TRBV4-2	CASSQRAGESDTQYF
TRBJ2-1	TRBV4-3	CASSQDPSSSYNEQFF
TRBJ2-1	TRBV7-2	CASSPLQSGRRNEQFF
TRBJ1-5	TRBV7-2	CASSAGVNQPQHF
TRBJ2-1	TRBV7-6	CASSAGLAGGNKYNEQFF
TRBJ2-3	TRBV19	CASSWSGGGTDTQYF
TRBJ2-7	TRBV21-1	CASSPLWGTASYEQYF
TRBJ2-3	TRBV28	CASSRRPTDTQYF
TRBJ2-1	TRBV5-1	CASSFGLAENEQFF
TRBJ2-7	TRBV6-6	CASRSGTNYEQYF
TRBJ1-1	TRBV30	CAWSLERFTEAFF
TRBJ2-7	TRBV6-5	CASSGRGAGGYEQYF
TRBJ2-1	TRBV19	CASSRLQDTPEQFF
TRBJ1-1	TRBV28	CASSFQGTEAFF
TRBJ2-3	TRBV19	CASNTRGQSDTQYF
TRBJ2-1	TRBV2	CAGGLAVGNEQFF
TRBJ2-5	TRBV28	CASQIAGAKETQYF
TRBJ2-5	TRBV28	CASAGLAGKGSQETQYF
TRBJ2-3	TRBV9	CASSAARVGTGTTDTQYF
TRBJ2-7	TRBV5-1	CASSLDIQGDEQYF
TRBJ1-5	TRBV7-2	CASSPTGPDQPQHF
TRBJ1-5	TRBV6-5	CASSPDPKQPQHF